These 7 T cell receptor beta chains came from one sample sequenced in a study of CXCR3 chemokines and chemotherapy response in bladder cancer. TCRdb fed the PCR reads into MiXCR, producing one record per CDR3 protein. The table includes about 8,100 distinct CDR3 sequences, roughly an eighth detected once. Collection of the sample occurred from a patient whose treatment included neoadjuvant chemotherapy. The receptors stem from a human donor with bladder cancer that responded to neoadjuvant chemotherapy.

Sample share makes this clonotype medium-sized. This sequence joins TRBV19 and TRBJ2-3; 8 bases map to TRBD1. Germline V gene data show CDR1 as LNHDA and CDR2 as SQIVND (reference sequence). The junction had 9 bases not matched to a gene; V was cut back by 3 bases and J by 4 bases. This CDR3 has 16 amino acids. CDR3 amino acids: CASSIWQGAGADTQYF. CDR3 sequence (DNA): TGTGCCAGTAGTATTTGGCAGGGGGCAGGGGCAGATACGCAGTATTTT.

This chain connects TRBV30 to TRBJ1-2, with D tentatively TRBD1 (6 bases). CDR1 is GTSNPN and CDR2 is SVGIG in the germline V gene (reference sequence). Trimming took off 1 base at V and 1 base at J, with 7 bases between the two ends. This CDR3 has 13 residues. The CDR3, as DNA: TGTGCCTGGAGTGGACAGGTTAACTATGGCTACACCTTC. Protein sequence: CAWSGQVNYGYTF.

This clonotype was seen ten or more times. V and J are TRBV5-1 and TRBJ1-1; perhaps TRBD1 as D (5 bases). The CDR3 consists of 14 residues. Trimming removed 2 bases from V and 7 bases from J, with 15 bases in between. The V gene's germline CDR1 is SGHRS and CDR2 YFSETQ. The DNA for the CDR3 is TGCGCCAGCAGCTTTCGGGACCCCGGAGATGAAGCTTTCTTT. It yields the protein CASSFRDPGDEAFF.

The rearrangement links TRBV2 to TRBJ1-2, with 7 bases matching TRBD1. The CDR3 sequence is 15 residues long. The trim removed 6 bases at V and 0 bases at J, leaving 7 bases unmatched. CDR1 is SNHLY, CDR2 FYNNEI, per germline. This CDR3 is CASSVTGQPNYGYTF. The CDR3 nucleotides read TGTGCCAGCAGCGTTACGGGACAGCCTAACTATGGCTACACCTTC.

This clonotype was detected many times. V usage is TRBV7-9 and J usage is TRBJ2-2; TRBD1 is a possible D gene (5 bases). The CDR3 has 15 amino acids. V lost 5 bases and J lost 1, with 11 bases in between. CDR1 SEHNR and CDR2 FQNEAQ come from the germline V gene (reference sequence). The CDR3 region is CASSLSGQNTGELFF. The CDR3 bases are TGTGCCAGCAGCCTTAGTGGACAGAACACCGGGGAGCTGTTTTTT.

This clonotype showed up many times. The chain combines TRBV20-1 with TRBJ1-1, with unresolved D. V was clipped by 2 bases and J by 1 base, with 5 bases between them. The CDR3 consists of 12 residues. Germline V gene lookup returns CDR1 DFQATT and CDR2 SNEGSKA (reference sequence). CDR3 DNA: TGCAGTGCTAGACTGGGGAACACTGAAGCTTTCTTT. Translated: CSARLGNTEAFF.

This clonotype is labeled as medium-sized. This rearrangement joins TRBV7-2 to TRBJ1-2; D gene uncertain. CDR1 and CDR2 from the germline V gene are SGHTA and FQGNSA. V gave up 5 bases and J gave up 4 bases, with 17 bases separating them. This CDR3 has 15 residues. The CDR3 sequence: CASSPDGLTPYGYTF. The CDR3 DNA sequence: TGTGCCAGCAGCCCGGACGGCTTAACTCCCTATGGCTACACCTTC.